Following are 16 T cell receptor beta chains from one sample sequenced in a study of T-cell reconstitution after alpha-beta-depleted transplantation in children. Researchers prepared the TCRbeta library using unique molecular identifiers, the study reports. One entry per CDR3 protein results from TCRdb running MiXCR on the PCR reads. The sample shows approximately 520,000 distinct CDR3 sequences, approximately 29% of them seen only once. The sample consisted of PBMCs from the stem cell graft donor, taken from the stem cell graft. Source of these receptors: a human donor who donated a stem cell graft to a child with aplastic anemia.

The genes are TRBV5-1 and TRBJ1-2; 11 bases agree with TRBD1. The CDR3 contains 13 residues. The germline V gene has CDR1 SGHRS and CDR2 YFSETQ. With V trimmed by 0 bases and J by 8 bases, 0 bases remained unmatched. Written as DNA, the CDR3 is TGCGCCAGCAGCTTGGGGACAGGGGGCGGCTACACCTTC. It specifies CASSLGTGGGYTF. Full variable domain (remainder filled in from reference TRBV5-1 and TRBJ1-2): KAGVTQTPRYLIKTRGQQVTLSCSPISGHRSVSWYQQTPGQGLQFLFEYFSETQRNKGNFPGRFSGRQFSNSRSEMNVSTLELGDSALYLCASSLGTGGGYTFGSGTRLTVV.

The chain recombines TRBV15 with TRBJ2-5, with D perhaps given as TRBD1 or TRBD2 (5 bases each). The CDR3 spans 16 residues. Germline CDR1 is LNHNV and CDR2 is YYDKDF (reference sequence). The V and J ends lost 3 bases and 5 bases respectively, with 19 bases between them. DNA for the CDR3: TGTGCCACCAGCAGGGACCCGGGAAGATGGGGGGAGACCCAGTACTTC. Its translation is CATSRDPGRWGETQYF.

The rearrangement joins TRBV12-3 or TRBV12-4 to TRBJ2-1; 7 nucleotides agree with TRBD2. V shed 5 bases and J 8 bases; nucleotides not matched to a gene: 12. CDR3 length: 15 amino acids. The CDR3 region is CASSPLGGSPYEQFF. The CDR3 bases are TGTGCCAGCAGTCCCTTGGGCGGGAGCCCGTATGAGCAGTTCTTC.

The rearrangement uses TRBV4-3 and TRBJ1-3; unclear D gene. The germline V gene has CDR1 LGHNA and CDR2 YSLEER. Deletions cut 0 bases from V and 5 bases from J, with 11 bases between. The CDR3 has 15 amino acids. CDR3 coding DNA: TGCGCCAGCAGCCAAGATTGGTCCTCCAGAAACACCATATATTTT. This gives the protein CASSQDWSSRNTIYF.

The rearrangement uses TRBV29-1 and TRBJ2-2, with a tentative D call TRBD1 (6 bases). The germline CDR1 and CDR2 sequences are SQVTM and ANQGSEA. Trimming cost V 7 bases and J 9 bases, with 18 bases left between them. This CDR3 is built from 13 residues. CDR3 in amino acids: CSAMPGQSRELFF. For the CDR3, the DNA is TGCAGCGCAATGCCTGGACAGTCGAGGGAGCTGTTTTTT.

This clonotype was observed at least ten times. The chain employs TRBV7-8 and TRBJ2-3; 7 positions match TRBD2. Unmatched junction bases numbered 2, after V lost 5 bases and J lost 0 bases. Germline values: CDR1 SGHVS, CDR2 FQNEAQ. This CDR3 is 14 amino acids long. The CDR3 sequence: CASSPGGSTDTQYF. Here the CDR3 DNA reads TGTGCCAGCAGCCCCGGGGGGAGCACAGATACGCAGTATTTT.

This sequence joins TRBV29-1 and TRBJ1-1; the D is unclear. The CDR3 runs 10 residues. CDR1 is SQVTM and CDR2 is ANQGSEA in the germline V gene. Trimming shortened V by 6 bases and J by 7 bases, and 9 bases separated the two germline ends. In nucleotides, the CDR3 is TGCAGCGTGCTCCTCAGTGAAGCTTTCTTT. Protein: CSVLLSEAFF. The full variable domain, rest sourced from reference TRBV29-1 and TRBJ1-1, is SAVISQKPSRDICQRGTSLTIQCQVDSQVTMMFWYRQQPGQSLTLIATANQGSEATYESGFVIDKFPISRPNLTFSTLTVSNMSPEDSSIYLCSVLLSEAFFGQGTRLTVV.

The rearrangement joins TRBV19 to TRBJ2-3; TRBD1 is a possible D gene (5 bases). Germline assignment: CDR1 LNHDA and CDR2 SQIVND (reference sequence). Trimming cost V 1 base and J 2 bases, with 13 bases left between them. There are 16 residues in the CDR3. The DNA for the CDR3 is TGTGCCAGTAGTATAGGGGCAGGGCAACTCACAGATACGCAGTATTTT. Protein sequence: CASSIGAGQLTDTQYF.

The chain is built from TRBV20-1 and TRBJ1-1, with D unclear. The CDR3 extends over 14 amino acids. CDR1 is DFQATT and CDR2 is SNEGSKA in the germline V gene (reference sequence). Trimming left V 1 base short and J 0 bases short, with 9 bases between. As DNA, the CDR3 is TGCAGTGCTAGAGTGGACGGGATGAACACTGAAGCTTTCTTT. This sequence encodes CSARVDGMNTEAFF.

This clonotype turned up a few times. The J gene is TRBJ2-7, the V gene TRBV23-1; a possible D gene is TRBD1 (6 bases). TRBV23-1 is flagged as an ORF with uncertain function. Trimming took off 4 bases at V and 0 bases at J, with 7 bases between the two ends. This CDR3 has 13 amino acids. Here the CDR3 reads CASSRQDSYEQYV. The CDR3, as DNA: TGCGCCAGCAGTCGACAGGACTCCTACGAGCAGTACGTC.

This clonotype was recorded a few times. The rearrangement joins TRBV29-1 to TRBJ1-1, with 7 bases matching TRBD1. Germline loops: CDR1 SQVTM, CDR2 ANQGSEA. This CDR3 contains 11 residues. Trimming removed 7 bases from V and 10 bases from J; junction bases left unmatched: 9. CDR3 amino acids: CSGIEGARAFF. The DNA of the CDR3 is TGCAGCGGAATAGAGGGGGCGCGAGCTTTCTTT. Complete variable domain (other parts from reference TRBV29-1 and TRBJ1-1): SAVISQKPSRDICQRGTSLTIQCQVDSQVTMMFWYRQQPGQSLTLIATANQGSEATYESGFVIDKFPISRPNLTFSTLTVSNMSPEDSSIYLCSGIEGARAFFGQGTRLTVV.

The chain is built from TRBV30 and TRBJ1-6; maybe TRBD1 (5 bases). The CDR3 is 15 amino acids. Deletions cut 2 bases from V and 8 bases from J, with 16 bases between. Germline V gives CDR1 GTSNPN, CDR2 SVGIG (reference sequence). CDR3 sequence reads: CAWSHQGPKDSPLHF. CDR3 bases: TGTGCCTGGAGTCACCAGGGTCCGAAGGATTCACCCCTCCACTTT.

The genes are TRBV19 and TRBJ1-3; no firm D call. CDR3 length equals 17 residues. The germline gives CDR1 LNHDA, CDR2 SQIVND (reference sequence). Trimming took 3 bases from V and 1 from J, leaving 16 bases between them. In DNA, the CDR3 is TGTGCCAGTAGTATGGGCACACGCGGAGGATCTGGAAACACCATATATTTT. This gives the protein CASSMGTRGGSGNTIYF. Filled out from reference TRBV19 and TRBJ1-3, the complete variable domain reads DGGITQSPKYLFRKEGQNVTLSCEQNLNHDAMYWYRQDPGQGLRLIYYSQIVNDFQKGDIAEGYSVSREKKESFPLTVTSAQKNPTAFYLCASSMGTRGGSGNTIYFGEGSWLTVV.

The chain combines TRBV29-1 with TRBJ1-1; the D gene is possibly TRBD1 (5 bases). Trimming stripped 4 bases from V and 1 base from J, with 10 bases between. The CDR3 consists of 13 residues. Germline values: CDR1 SQVTM, CDR2 ANQGSEA. Written as DNA, the CDR3 is TGCAGCGTTGTATGGGGCTGGAACACTGAAGCTTTCTTT. This translates into CSVVWGWNTEAFF.

Details on this clonotype: The germline gene is not matched at one end of the junction; a read error may be the cause. This chain uses TRBV10-1 with TRBJ2-1; the match to TRBD2 covers 8 bases. This CDR3 spans 16 amino acids. The V gene's germline CDR1 is WNHNN and CDR2 SYGVQD (reference sequence). The CDR3 sequence is CASSDSSGSSNNEQFF. In DNA, the CDR3 is TGCGCCAGCAGTGACTCGAGCGGGAGCTCCAACAATGAGCAGTTCTTC.

This chain joins TRBV12-3 or TRBV12-4 and TRBJ2-2, with D hard to call. CDR3 length equals 12 residues. Trimming left V 3 bases short and J 6 bases short, with 5 bases between. CDR3 nucleotide sequence: TGTGCCAGCAGTTTTGCCTCCGGGGAGCTGTTTTTT. Translated, it gives CASSFASGELFF.